Presented here are 29 T cell receptor beta chains from one specimen sequenced in a study of blood T cell repertoires in COVID-19. Assay used: immunoSEQ multiplex PCR; TCRdb lists only in-frame clones, some missing. The sample lists 250,000 to 300,000 clones, around 90% occurring once. Material: peripheral blood. Receptors originate from a woman between 45 and 65 years old with COVID-19, enrolled during active disease.

The V gene is TRBV11-2, the J gene TRBJ2-7; tentatively, D is TRBD1 (5 bases). Germline CDR1 is SGHAT and CDR2 is FQNNGV. This CDR3 region has 12 residues. The V gene lost 5 bases and the J gene lost 5 bases, with 10 bases spanning the gap. The CDR3 bases are TGTGCCAGCAGCGAAAGGGGCGACGAGCAGTACTTC. Translating gives CASSERGDEQYF.

The chain has TRBV5-8 and TRBJ1-5, with TRBD1 matching over 7 bases. V lost 4 bases, J lost 7 bases, and 8 bases stayed unmatched. The CDR3 sequence is 14 residues long. In germline, CDR1 is SGHTS, CDR2 YDEGEE. CDR3 loop: CASSLLGGRQPQHF. DNA for the CDR3: TGTGCCAGCAGCCTCTTAGGGGGCAGGCAGCCCCAGCATTTT.

This chain's CDR3 is CASSQGDGFTADTQYF. CDR3 in DNA: TGTGCCAGCAGCCAAGGAGACGGGTTCACGGCAGATACGCAGTATTTT. The chain combines TRBV4-2 with TRBJ2-3, with D hard to call. V lost 1 base and J lost 4, with 15 bases in between. CDR1 LGHNA and CDR2 YNFKEQ come from the germline V gene. The CDR3 is made up of 16 amino acids.

This clone was recorded once. This chain links TRBV28 with TRBJ1-2, with 8 bases aligning to TRBD1. Germline-derived CDR1 and CDR2 are MDHEN and SYDVKM. V gave up 1 base and J gave up 4 bases; unmatched junction bases: 2. The CDR3 has 14 residues. Here the CDR3 DNA reads TGTGCCAGCAGTTTATTGACAGGGGCCTATGGCTACACCTTC. The encoded protein is CASSLLTGAYGYTF.

The chain is built from TRBV19 and TRBJ2-1; TRBD2 agrees at 12 bases. The CDR3 consists of 15 residues. From germline, CDR1 is LNHDA and CDR2 SQIVND (reference sequence). The trim removed 5 bases at V and 8 bases at J, leaving 7 bases unmatched. The CDR3 bases are TGTGCCAGTAGTGATCTAGCGGGAGGGCCTTATGAGCAGTTCTTC. Translation: CASSDLAGGPYEQFF.

The V gene is TRBV28, the J gene TRBJ2-7; maybe TRBD1 (6 bases). CDR3 size: 16 residues. The V and J ends lost 1 base and 4 bases respectively, with 17 bases between them. CDR1 is MDHEN and CDR2 is SYDVKM in the germline V gene. CDR3: CASSLLPGTRGYEQYF. CDR3 DNA: TGTGCCAGCAGTTTATTACCCGGGACGAGGGGGTACGAGCAGTACTTC.

This clone was found a few times. The chain recombines TRBV27 with TRBJ1-1; tentatively, D is TRBD1 (5 bases). The germline gives CDR1 MNHEY, CDR2 SMNVEV (reference sequence). Trimming took 2 bases from V and 13 from J, leaving 17 bases between them. This CDR3 comprises 13 residues. The CDR3 nucleotides read TGTGCCAGCAGTTTAGAGGGGACCAGGAGGGTTTTCTTT. This sequence encodes CASSLEGTRRVFF.

The chain combines TRBV21-1 with TRBJ1-1; the table's D gene call, TRBD1, was not cross checked with the DNA. TRBV21-1 is a pseudogene segment. The CDR3 length is 15 residues. The CDR3 reads CASSKPCDMNTEAFF. The CDR3 DNA reads as TGTGCCAGCAGCAAACCTTGTGACATGAACACTGAAGCTTTCTTT.

The chain uses TRBV3-1 (or the pseudogene TRBV3-2) and TRBJ1-5; D is unclear. The CDR3 extends over 16 amino acids. Germline CDR1 LGHDT, CDR2 YNNKEL (reference sequence). The ends were cut back, 4 bases at V and 0 bases at J, with 13 bases in the middle. CDR3 loop: CASSPGGSPSNQPQHF. CDR3 DNA: TGTGCCAGCAGCCCCGGCGGGAGCCCTAGCAATCAGCCCCAGCATTTT.

The genes are TRBV6-1 and TRBJ2-1; the D gene is possibly TRBD1 (6 bases). V was shortened by 7 bases and J by 3 bases, with 13 bases between the two germline ends. This CDR3 region has 14 residues. The germline CDR1 and CDR2 sequences are MNHNS and SASEGT. The CDR3 spells CASNQGTDYNEQFF. The DNA for the CDR3 is TGTGCCAGCAACCAGGGGACGGACTACAATGAGCAGTTCTTC.

The rearrangement links TRBV28 to TRBJ2-1, with TRBD2 matching 11 bases. V was pared by 6 bases and J by 4 bases, with 5 bases of the junction left unmatched. CDR1 is MDHEN, CDR2 SYDVKM, per germline. The CDR3 sequence is 15 residues long. The CDR3 is CASRPTSGGYNEQFF. CDR3 nucleotides: TGTGCCAGCAGGCCTACTAGCGGGGGATACAATGAGCAGTTCTTC.

V usage is TRBV6-5 and J usage is TRBJ1-1, with D uncertain. CDR3 length: 13 amino acids. CDR1 is MNHEY and CDR2 is SVGAGI in the germline V gene. With 11 bases removed from V and 2 bases from J, the gap between germline ends came to 15 bases. CDR3 in amino acids: CACLPGDNTEAFF. The CDR3 region has the DNA TGTGCCTGCCTGCCCGGGGATAACACTGAAGCTTTCTTT.

V and J are TRBV27 and TRBJ2-2, with D tentatively TRBD2 (5 bases). With 6 bases removed from V and 5 bases from J, the gap between germline ends came to 16 bases. Germline V gene lookup returns CDR1 MNHEY and CDR2 SMNVEV (reference sequence). This CDR3 is built from 15 residues. CDR3 amino acids: CASRGSGRATGELFF. The CDR3 DNA follows: TGTGCCAGCAGAGGGTCGGGGAGAGCAACCGGGGAGCTGTTTTTT.

The chain recombines TRBV24-1 with TRBJ2-1, with TRBD1 identical over 11 bases. The CDR3 loop spans 17 amino acids. J lost 14 bases, V lost 2 bases, and 16 bases had no gene match. Germline lookup yields CDR1 KGHDR and CDR2 SFDVKD. The CDR3, as DNA: TGTGCCACCAGTGATTATCGGACAGGGGGCCCGCTTTCCGTAAAGTTCTTC. This codes for CATSDYRTGGPLSVKFF.

The CDR3 sequence is CAISESRTASGANVLTF. The CDR3 nucleotides are TGTGCCATCAGTGAAAGTCGGACAGCCTCTGGGGCCAACGTCCTGACTTTC. The genes are TRBV10-3 and TRBJ2-6; D may be TRBD1 (6 bases). Germline V gives CDR1 ENHRY, CDR2 SYGVKD. Trimming cost V 3 bases and J 0 bases, with 12 bases left between them. The CDR3 is 17 amino acids.

The V and J genes are TRBV5-1 and TRBJ2-4; 10 nucleotides agree with TRBD2. The CDR3 totals 15 residues. Trimming cost V 1 base and J 7 bases; bases outside gene matches: 5. Per the germline V gene, CDR1 is SGHRS and CDR2 is YFSETQ. The CDR3 sequence: CASSLIAGGANIQYF. For the CDR3, the DNA is TGCGCCAGCAGCTTGATAGCGGGAGGCGCTAACATTCAGTACTTC.

V is TRBV29-1 and J is TRBJ2-1; TRBD2 might be the D (6 bases). Germline CDR1 and CDR2: SQVTM and ANQGSEA. The V gene lost 1 base and the J gene lost 3 bases, with 10 bases spanning the gap. The CDR3 is made up of 14 amino acids. Here the CDR3 reads CSVEAAGSYNEQFF. The DNA for the CDR3 is TGCAGCGTTGAAGCGGCGGGGAGCTACAATGAGCAGTTCTTC.

This chain joins TRBV19 and TRBJ2-7, with 8 nucleotides matching TRBD1. The CDR3 runs 15 residues. Germline trimming cut 5 bases from V and 1 base from J; bases unmatched to any gene: 7. From germline, CDR1 is LNHDA and CDR2 SQIVND (reference sequence). This CDR3 is CASSPGTGLSYEQYF. DNA for the CDR3: TGTGCCAGTAGTCCCGGGACAGGACTGTCCTACGAGCAGTACTTC. Full variable domain (remainder filled in from reference TRBV19 and TRBJ2-7): DGGITQSPKYLFRKEGQNVTLSCEQNLNHDAMYWYRQDPGQGLRLIYYSQIVNDFQKGDIAEGYSVSREKKESFPLTVTSAQKNPTAFYLCASSPGTGLSYEQYFGPGTRLTVT.

The gene calls are TRBV5-1 and TRBJ2-7; 10 positions match TRBD2. The CDR3 covers 20 residues. Germline V CDR1 and CDR2: SGHRS, YFSETQ. With V trimmed by 0 bases and J by 3 bases, 18 bases remained unmatched. Here the CDR3 reads CASSLDGREAASGSSYEQYF. CDR3 sequence (DNA): TGCGCCAGCAGCTTGGACGGCAGGGAGGCGGCTAGCGGGAGCAGCTACGAGCAGTACTTC.

With respect to this clone: Other DNA sequences of this sample code for an identical CDR3. The chain joins TRBV5-1 to TRBJ2-7; 8 nucleotides line up with TRBD1. CDR1 and CDR2 from the germline V gene are SGHRS and YFSETQ. With 1 base clipped from V and 4 bases from J, the junction kept 4 bases outside the gene matches. CDR3 length: 14 residues. The CDR3 sequence is CASSLIQGAYEQYF. In nucleotides, the CDR3 is TGCGCCAGCAGCTTGATTCAGGGGGCATACGAGCAGTACTTC.

The chain carries TRBV18 and TRBJ2-5; 9 bases are shared with TRBD1. CDR3 length equals 14 residues. CDR1 is KGHSH, CDR2 LQKENI, per germline. The CDR3 spells CAGSRDRVEKTQYF. The CDR3 bases are TGTGCGGGCTCACGGGACAGGGTGGAAAAGACCCAGTACTTC.

The genes are TRBV30 and TRBJ2-7; 11 bases are a match to TRBD1. Looked up from germline, CDR1 is GTSNPN and CDR2 is SVGIG (reference sequence). With V trimmed by 3 bases and J by 2 bases, 6 bases remained unmatched. The CDR3 is 15 amino acids. CDR3 protein: CAWRFGTGGTYEQYF. As DNA, the CDR3 is TGTGCCTGGAGATTCGGGACAGGGGGGACCTACGAGCAGTACTTC. Using reference TRBV30 and TRBJ2-7 for the parts outside the CDR3, the full variable domain is SQTIHQWPATLVQPVGSPLSLECTVEGTSNPNLYWYRQAAGRGLQLLFYSVGIGQISSEVPQNLSASRPQDRQFILSSKKLLLSDSGFYLCAWRFGTGGTYEQYFGPGTRLTVT.

This sequence joins TRBV7-6 and TRBJ2-7, with TRBD1 identical over 9 bases. CDR1 and CDR2 from the germline V gene are SGHVS and FNYEAQ. V lost 5 bases and J lost 2; bases outside the gene matches: 7. The CDR3 has 15 amino acids. CDR3 sequence reads: CASSPSRTGAYEQYF. The CDR3, as DNA: TGTGCCAGCAGCCCCTCCCGGACAGGGGCCTACGAGCAGTACTTC.

The chain is built from TRBV9 and TRBJ2-1; 8 bases agree with TRBD1. Germline loops: CDR1 SGDLS, CDR2 YYNGEE. CDR3 length: 15 amino acids. V was clipped by 6 bases and J by 7 bases; unmatched bases: 12. As DNA, the CDR3 is TGTGCCAGCACCCCACAGGGGGAGTCTTTGAATGAGCAGTTCTTC. Residues: CASTPQGESLNEQFF.

J is TRBJ1-1 and V is TRBV30; perhaps TRBD1 as D (5 bases). Per germline, CDR1 GTSNPN and CDR2 SVGIG (reference sequence). This CDR3 is built from 14 residues. V was shortened by 1 base and J by 6 bases, with 15 bases between the two germline ends. CDR3 bases: TGTGCCTGGAGTGGTACAGGAAAGGTGGCTGAAGCTTTCTTT. It specifies CAWSGTGKVAEAFF.

The J gene is TRBJ1-2, the V gene TRBV6-5; D ambiguous. The germline CDR1 and CDR2 sequences are MNHEY and SVGAGI. The CDR3 covers 13 residues. Trimming pared 2 bases from V and 3 bases from J, leaving 7 bases between. The DNA for the CDR3 is TGTGCCAGCAGTTACAACAGACACTATGGCTACACCTTC. It specifies CASSYNRHYGYTF.

V and J are TRBV7-2 and TRBJ2-7, with 7 bases that match TRBD1. This CDR3 contains 13 residues. Looked up from germline, CDR1 is SGHTA and CDR2 is FQGNSA. J was trimmed by 3 bases and V by 5 bases; bases with no gene match: 4. As DNA, the CDR3 is TGTGCCAGCAGCCGGGACAGAAACTACGAGCAGTACTTC. It yields the protein CASSRDRNYEQYF.

The genes are TRBV3-1 (or the pseudogene TRBV3-2) and TRBJ2-1, with TRBD1 as a possible D gene (5 bases). From germline, CDR1 is LGHDT and CDR2 YNNKEL (reference sequence). CDR3 length: 15 amino acids. The V and J ends lost 5 bases and 4 bases respectively, with 15 bases between them. The CDR3 reads CASSSRRGLYNEQFF. The CDR3 nucleotides are TGTGCCAGCAGCAGCAGAAGGGGTCTTTACAATGAGCAGTTCTTC.

V is TRBV9 and J is TRBJ1-3; D remains ambiguous. Per the germline V gene, CDR1 is SGDLS and CDR2 is YYNGEE. The CDR3 runs 16 residues. V lost 4 bases and J lost 0, with 14 bases in between. The chain's CDR3 is CASSRYTVISGNTIYF. The CDR3 nucleotides are TGTGCCAGCAGCCGATATACAGTGATCTCTGGAAACACCATATATTTT.